This T cell receptor (beta chain) stems from a study of T cell repertoires in cytomegalovirus infection. The germline V gene has CDR1 SGHTA and CDR2 FQGNSA. CDR3 size: 16 residues. Trimming shortened V by 1 base and J by 1 base, and 8 bases separated the two germline ends. This clonotype was seen ten or more times. Its cognate antigen is unknown. A single record per CDR3 protein comes from TCRdb applying MiXCR to the reads. Of a few hundred thousand distinct CDR3 sequences in the sample, over 35% were seen once. This chain connects TRBV7-2 to TRBJ1-6; possible D gene TRBD1, 6 bases. The sequenced sample was cultured PBMCs, obtained from culture after CMV antigen stimulation. The clonotype originates from a human donor in good health (CMV status not recorded). Some clones in this sample may be carry-over from other donors' samples. The CDR3 nucleotides are TGTGCCAGCAGCTTAGGAGGGGGATCCTATAATTCACCCCTCCACTTT. Translating it yields CASSLGGGSYNSPLHF.